This T cell receptor beta chain was observed in a study of blood T cells in healthy people across ages. Study outcomes and limitations: Age advanced and TCR beta diversity per million T cells fell, roughly linearly. Nothing was known about donor CMV status, and this possibly confounded expanded clonotype changes.

Germline V lookup: CDR1 MDHEN, CDR2 SYDVKM. The CDR3 is 12 amino acids. V was clipped by 8 bases and J by 8 bases, with 15 bases between them. As to this clonotype: Its antigen remains unknown.

The people who gave samples were healthy Caucasians from Russia, aged about 6 to 100. Alongside a J-beta primer mix, a sample-barcoded 5' primer served in a second PCR lasting roughly 7 to 11 cycles. All samples gave at least 3 million CDR3-containing paired-end reads. MiXCR, run by TCRdb on the 5' RACE reads, gives a single entry per CDR3 protein. The sample lists about a million distinct CDR3 sequences, 35% to 45% occurring once. The specimen was blood. The receptor was derived from a man between 18 and 29 years old in good health. The chain carries TRBV28 and TRBJ1-1; D call uncertain. CDR3 DNA: TGTGCCAGCCTCACGGGGAGCCGGGAAGCTTTCTTT. It translates to CASLTGSREAFF.